This TCR beta chain was identified during a study of identifying expanded T cells in peripheral blood. Using immunoSEQ multiplex PCR, the repertoire was profiled, and TCRdb retains in-frame clones only, with some absent. The sample has roughly 130,000 clones; 86% are singletons. The germline V and J ends were trimmed by 2 bases and 0 bases, with 5 bases remaining between them. The CDR3 has 13 residues. CDR1 and CDR2 from the germline V gene are SQVTM and ANQGSEA. The sample was blood. This chain connects TRBV29-1 to TRBJ2-1, with no clear D. This TCR was recovered from a person between 18 and 75 years old in good health. The CDR3 here is CSVEQSSYNEQFF. The CDR3, as DNA: TGCAGCGTTGAACAGAGCTCCTACAATGAGCAGTTCTTC.